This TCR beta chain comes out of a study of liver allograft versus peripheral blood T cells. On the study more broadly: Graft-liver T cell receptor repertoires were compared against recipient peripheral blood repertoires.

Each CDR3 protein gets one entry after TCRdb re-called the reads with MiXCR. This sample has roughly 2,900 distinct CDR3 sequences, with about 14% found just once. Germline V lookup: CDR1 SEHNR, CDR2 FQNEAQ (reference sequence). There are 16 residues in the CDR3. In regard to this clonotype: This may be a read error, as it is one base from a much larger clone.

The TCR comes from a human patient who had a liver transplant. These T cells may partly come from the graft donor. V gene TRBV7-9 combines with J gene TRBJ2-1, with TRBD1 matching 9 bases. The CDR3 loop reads CANSLRGQGVYNEQFF. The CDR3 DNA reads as TGTGCCAACAGCTTAAGGGGACAGGGTGTTTACAATGAGCAGTTCTTC.